The clone carrying this T cell receptor (beta chain) was found a few times. This sample was taken from a study of patients and donors after allogeneic stem cell transplantation. The CDR3 spans 15 residues. V gave up 3 bases and J gave up 2 bases, with 15 bases separating them. Germline V gene lookup returns CDR1 DFQATT and CDR2 SNEGSKA (reference sequence). From the RT-PCR reads, TCRdb called clonotypes with MiXCR, one entry per CDR3 protein. This sample has some 960,000 distinct CDR3 sequences, with around 17% found just once. Sequencing input: blood, either unsorted or a sorted T cell fraction (not recorded which). The chain uses TRBV20-1 and TRBJ2-3; D is perhaps TRBD1 or TRBD2 (5 bases each). The source of this sequence is a human donor who was either an allogeneic HSCT recipient or a stem cell or donor lymphocyte infusion donor (not recorded which). It is not recorded whose cells these are; they may come from a transplant donor. The CDR3 spells CSASGRAGVTDTQYF. The CDR3 region has the DNA TGCAGTGCTAGTGGCAGGGCGGGTGTCACAGATACGCAGTATTTT.